This is a list of T cell receptor beta chains from one sample in a study of blood T cell repertoires in COVID-19. Sequencing was performed with immunoSEQ multiplex PCR; in TCRdb, only in-frame clones are kept and a portion is missing. The table lists fewer than 350,000 clones, about 76% of them singletons. The sequenced sample consisted of peripheral blood. Source of these receptors: a woman aged 60-75 years with active or convalescent COVID-19. The CDR3 runs from the conserved cysteine through the conserved F or W. The D gene is left open where the match is weak. Clone size, where shown, is once, few, many, or a class for clones that have expanded.

CDR3 length	V gene	clone size	J gene	D gene	CDR3 protein	CDR3 DNA
15	TRBV19	NA	TRBJ2-7	TRBD1	CASSPGTGTSYEQYF	TGTGCCAGTAGTCCCGGGACAGGGACCTCCTACGAGCAGTACTTC
14	TRBV4-2	NA	TRBJ1-1	NA	CASSVGQMNTEAFF	TGTGCCAGCAGCGTAGGACAGATGAACACTGAAGCTTTCTTT
14	TRBV5-6	NA	TRBJ2-7	NA	CASSLVTVSYEQYF	TGTGCCAGCAGCTTGGTCACAGTATCCTACGAGCAGTACTTC
14	TRBV27	NA	TRBJ1-2	NA	CASSLSPLNYGYTF	TGTGCCAGCAGTTTATCTCCCTTGAACTATGGCTACACCTTC
18	TRBV3-1/TRBV3-2	NA	TRBJ1-2	TRBD1	CASSQDLGQGALGYGYTF	TGTGCCAGCAGCCAAGATTTGGGACAGGGGGCCCTTGGCTATGGCTACACCTTC
16	TRBV21-1	NA	TRBJ2-7	NA	CASSNRIAGAGDEQYF	TGTGCCAGCAGCAATCGCATAGCGGGGGCCGGTGACGAGCAGTACTTC
17	TRBV27	NA	TRBJ1-2	NA	CASSLSGRGSPRYGYTF	TGTGCCAGCAGTTTATCGGGGAGGGGGTCCCCCCGCTATGGCTACACCTTC
15	TRBV5-6	NA	TRBJ1-6	NA	CASSLVGTINSPLHF	TGTGCCAGCAGCTTGGTGGGGACTATTAATTCACCCCTCCACTTT
13	TRBV11-2	NA	TRBJ1-2	TRBD1	CASSSDRGGWSSF	TGTGCCAGCAGCTCGGACAGGGGAGGCTGGTCCTCCTTC
13	TRBV5-1	NA	TRBJ2-7	TRBD1	CASSPGTGGEQYF	TGCGCCAGCAGCCCCGGGACAGGAGGCGAGCAGTACTTC
16	TRBV6-5	NA	TRBJ2-6	NA	CASSSDKLSGANVLTF	TGTGCCAGCAGTTCGGACAAGCTCTCTGGGGCCAACGTCCTGACTTTC
15	TRBV5-1	NA	TRBJ2-3	TRBD2	CASSVLAGGADTQYF	TGCGCCAGCAGCGTATTAGCGGGGGGCGCAGATACGCAGTATTTT
15	TRBV19	NA	TRBJ1-6	TRBD1	CASSPRDRVNSPLHF	TGTGCCAGTAGTCCGCGGGACAGGGTCAATTCACCCCTCCACTTT
13	TRBV13	NA	TRBJ2-7	TRBD1	CASSSGTVSAQYF	TGTGCCAGCAGCTCGGGGACAGTCTCAGCTCAGTACTTC
14	TRBV5-4	NA	TRBJ2-7	NA	CASSLGLGRYEQYF	TGTGCCAGCAGCTTAGGACTGGGAAGGTACGAGCAGTACTTC
11	TRBV19	NA	TRBJ1-5	NA	CASGSEMPQHF	TGTGCCAGTGGTTCCGAGATGCCCCAGCATTTT
16	TRBV12-5	NA	TRBJ1-2	TRBD1	CASGQPPIGGFYGYTF	TGTGCTAGTGGTCAACCTCCAATAGGGGGCTTCTATGGCTACACCTTC
15	TRBV4-1	NA	TRBJ1-2	NA	CASSQDPTGLHGYTF	TGCGCCAGCAGCCAGGATCCCACAGGGTTACATGGCTACACCTTC
14	TRBV18	NA	TRBJ2-5	TRBD1	CASSPRQGRETQYF	TGTGCCAGCTCACCGAGACAGGGGAGGGAGACCCAGTACTTC
11	TRBV30	few	TRBJ2-2	NA	CAWIRDGELFF	TGTGCCTGGATCCGGGACGGGGAGCTGTTTTTT
11	TRBV5-1	NA	TRBJ2-5	NA	CASSWAETQYF	TGCGCCAGCAGCTGGGCTGAGACCCAGTACTTC
12	TRBV20-1	NA	TRBJ1-1	NA	CSASQRDTEAFF	TGCAGTGCTAGTCAGCGGGACACTGAAGCTTTCTTT
15	TRBV18	NA	TRBJ1-2	TRBD1	CASSERTGLNYGYTF	TGTGCCAGCTCGGAAAGGACAGGGCTCAACTATGGCTACACCTTC
19	TRBV18	NA	TRBJ1-2	TRBD1	CASSPANLDRGPSNYGYTF	TGTGCCAGCTCCCCTGCGAACTTGGACAGGGGTCCTTCTAACTATGGCTACACCTTC
15	TRBV4-1	NA	TRBJ1-6	NA	CASSREQVSNSPLHF	TGCGCCAGCAGCCGAGAACAGGTTTCTAATTCACCCCTCCACTTT
15	TRBV28	NA	TRBJ1-5	NA	CASSLSGPWNQPQHF	TGTGCCAGCAGTCTATCAGGGCCCTGGAATCAGCCCCAGCATTTT
16	TRBV2	once	TRBJ2-1	NA	CASSTGGASSYNEQFF	TGTGCCAGCAGCACCGGGGGAGCGAGCTCCTACAATGAGCAGTTCTTC
15	TRBV5-6	NA	TRBJ1-1	TRBD1	CASSSTRGPVTEAFF	TGTGCCAGCAGCTCGACCAGGGGGCCGGTAACTGAAGCTTTCTTT
16	TRBV4-3	NA	TRBJ2-1	NA	CASSQDWRRGVNEQFF	TGCGCCAGCAGCCAAGATTGGCGGAGAGGCGTCAATGAGCAGTTCTTC
15	TRBV15	few	TRBJ2-7	NA	CATSKHRVGGYEQYF	TGTGCCACCAGCAAACACAGGGTAGGAGGCTACGAGCAGTACTTC
19	TRBV5-1	NA	TRBJ2-1	TRBD2	CASSLGEPGLAGGGSEQFF	TGCGCCAGCAGCTTGGGTGAACCGGGACTAGCGGGGGGTGGGTCTGAGCAGTTCTTC
14	TRBV7-3	NA	TRBJ2-5	TRBD2	CASSRLAGGETQYF	TGTGCCAGCAGCCGACTAGCGGGGGGAGAGACCCAGTACTTC
12	TRBV18	NA	TRBJ1-2	TRBD1	CASSHRGEGYTF	TGTGCCAGCTCACACAGGGGAGAGGGCTACACCTTC
14	TRBV25-1	NA	TRBJ2-7	TRBD1	CASSLGQLGREQYF	TGTGCCAGCAGCTTGGGACAGCTTGGCCGTGAGCAGTACTTC
13	TRBV30	NA	TRBJ2-2	NA	CAWSVRGTGELFF	TGTGCCTGGAGTGTCAGGGGCACCGGGGAGCTGTTTTTT
14	TRBV11-1	once	TRBJ1-2	TRBD1	CASSSPTGASGYTF	TGTGCCAGCAGCTCCCCGACAGGGGCTAGCGGCTACACCTTC